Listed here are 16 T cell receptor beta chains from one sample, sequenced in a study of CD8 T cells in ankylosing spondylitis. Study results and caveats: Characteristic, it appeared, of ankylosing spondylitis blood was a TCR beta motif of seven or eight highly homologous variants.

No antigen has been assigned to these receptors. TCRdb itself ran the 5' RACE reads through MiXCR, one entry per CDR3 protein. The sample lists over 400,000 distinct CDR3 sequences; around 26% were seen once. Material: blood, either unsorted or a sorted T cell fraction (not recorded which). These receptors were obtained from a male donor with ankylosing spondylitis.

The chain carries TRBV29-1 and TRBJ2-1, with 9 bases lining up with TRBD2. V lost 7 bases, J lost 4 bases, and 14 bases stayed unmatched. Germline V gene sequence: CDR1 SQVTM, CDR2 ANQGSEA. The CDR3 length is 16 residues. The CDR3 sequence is CSGLIPGTSSYNEQFF. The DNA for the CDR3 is TGCAGCGGCCTCATTCCCGGGACTAGCTCATACAATGAGCAGTTCTTC.

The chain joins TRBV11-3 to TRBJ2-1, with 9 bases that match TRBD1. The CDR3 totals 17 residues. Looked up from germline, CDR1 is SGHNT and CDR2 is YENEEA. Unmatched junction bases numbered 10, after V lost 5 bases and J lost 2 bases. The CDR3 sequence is CASSSPGTGGAYNEQFF. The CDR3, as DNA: TGTGCCAGCAGCAGCCCGGGAACAGGGGGCGCCTACAATGAGCAGTTCTTC.

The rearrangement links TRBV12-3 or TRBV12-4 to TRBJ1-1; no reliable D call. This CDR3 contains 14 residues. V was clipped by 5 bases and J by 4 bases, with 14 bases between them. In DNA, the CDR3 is TGTGCCAGCAGTACAGCGGGCAGTTCCACTGAAGCTTTCTTT. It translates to CASSTAGSSTEAFF.

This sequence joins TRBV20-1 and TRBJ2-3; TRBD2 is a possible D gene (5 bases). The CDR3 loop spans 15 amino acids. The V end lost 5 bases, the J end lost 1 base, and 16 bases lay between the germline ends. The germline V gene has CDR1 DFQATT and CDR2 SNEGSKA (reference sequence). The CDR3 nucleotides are TGCAGTGCTCCCCGAGCGGAGGCGGGCACAGATACGCAGTATTTT. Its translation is CSAPRAEAGTDTQYF.

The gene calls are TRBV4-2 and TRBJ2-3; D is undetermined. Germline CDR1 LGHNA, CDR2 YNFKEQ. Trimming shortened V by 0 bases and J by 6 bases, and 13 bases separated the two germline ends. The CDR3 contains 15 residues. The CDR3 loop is CASSQDLQLGDTQYF. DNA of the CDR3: TGTGCCAGCAGCCAAGATCTTCAACTGGGGGATACGCAGTATTTT.

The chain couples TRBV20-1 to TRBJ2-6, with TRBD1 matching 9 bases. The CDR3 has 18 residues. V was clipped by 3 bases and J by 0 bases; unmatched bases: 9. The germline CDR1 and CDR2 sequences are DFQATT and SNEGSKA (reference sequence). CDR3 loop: CSASQDRGAISGANVLTF. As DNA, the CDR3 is TGCAGTGCTAGCCAAGACAGGGGGGCTATCTCTGGGGCCAACGTCCTGACTTTC.

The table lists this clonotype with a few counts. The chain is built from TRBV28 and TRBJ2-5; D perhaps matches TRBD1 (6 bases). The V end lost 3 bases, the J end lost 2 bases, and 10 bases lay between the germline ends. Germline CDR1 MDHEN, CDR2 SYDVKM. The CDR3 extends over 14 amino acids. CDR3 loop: CASSFLQGQETQYF. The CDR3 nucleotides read TGTGCCAGCAGTTTTCTGCAGGGGCAAGAGACCCAGTACTTC. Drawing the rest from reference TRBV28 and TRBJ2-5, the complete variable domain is DVKVTQSSRYLVKRTGEKVFLECVQDMDHENMFWYRQDPGLGLRLIYFSYDVKMKEKGDIPEGYSVSREKKERFSLILESASTNQTSMYLCASSFLQGQETQYFGPGTRLLVL.

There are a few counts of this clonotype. The CDR3 here is CASSLVGTRYNEQFF. DNA for the CDR3: TGCGCCAGCAGCTTGGTTGGCACCCGCTACAATGAGCAGTTCTTC. The rearrangement uses TRBV5-1 and TRBJ2-1; D gene ambiguous. The germline CDR1 and CDR2 sequences are SGHRS and YFSETQ. This CDR3 contains 15 residues. Trimming took off 0 bases at V and 3 bases at J, with 10 bases between the two ends. The full variable domain, with the rest looked up from reference TRBV5-1 and TRBJ2-1, is KAGVTQTPRYLIKTRGQQVTLSCSPISGHRSVSWYQQTPGQGLQFLFEYFSETQRNKGNFPGRFSGRQFSNSRSEMNVSTLELGDSALYLCASSLVGTRYNEQFFGPGTRLTVL.

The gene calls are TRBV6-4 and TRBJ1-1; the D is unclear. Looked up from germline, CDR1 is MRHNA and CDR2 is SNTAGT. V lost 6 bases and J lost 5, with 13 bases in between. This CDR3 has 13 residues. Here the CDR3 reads CASRRELDTEAFF. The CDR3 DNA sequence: TGTGCCAGCAGACGGGAATTGGATACTGAAGCTTTCTTT.

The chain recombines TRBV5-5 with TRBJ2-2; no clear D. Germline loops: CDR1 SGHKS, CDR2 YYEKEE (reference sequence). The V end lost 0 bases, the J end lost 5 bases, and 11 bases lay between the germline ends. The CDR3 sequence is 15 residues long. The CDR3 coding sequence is TGTGCCAGCAGCTTGGATCCTACCGGTACCGGGGAGCTGTTTTTT. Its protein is CASSLDPTGTGELFF.

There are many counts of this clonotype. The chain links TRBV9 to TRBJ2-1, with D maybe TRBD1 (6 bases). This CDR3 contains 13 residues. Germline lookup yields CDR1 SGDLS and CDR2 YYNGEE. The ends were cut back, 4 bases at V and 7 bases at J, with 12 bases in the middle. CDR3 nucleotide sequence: TGTGCCAGCAGCCCCGCCACAGGGAATGAGCAGTTCTTC. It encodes CASSPATGNEQFF.

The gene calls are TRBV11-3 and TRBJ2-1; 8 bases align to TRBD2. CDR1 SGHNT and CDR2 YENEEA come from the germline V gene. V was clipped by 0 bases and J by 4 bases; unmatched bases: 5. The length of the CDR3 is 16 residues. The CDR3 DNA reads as TGTGCCAGCAGCTTAGATCAAACTAGCGGTTACAATGAGCAGTTCTTC. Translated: CASSLDQTSGYNEQFF.

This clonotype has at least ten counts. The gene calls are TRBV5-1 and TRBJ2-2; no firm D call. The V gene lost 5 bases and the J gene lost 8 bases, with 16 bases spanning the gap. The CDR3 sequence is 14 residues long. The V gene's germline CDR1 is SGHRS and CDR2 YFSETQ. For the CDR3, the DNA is TGCGCCAGCAGGGCGACTCCTGACTCAGGGGAGCTGTTTTTT. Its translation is CASRATPDSGELFF.

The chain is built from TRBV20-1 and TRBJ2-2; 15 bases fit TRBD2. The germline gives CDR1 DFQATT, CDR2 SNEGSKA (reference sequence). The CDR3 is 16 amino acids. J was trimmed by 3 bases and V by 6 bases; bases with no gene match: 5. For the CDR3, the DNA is TGCAGTGCCAGGACTAGCGGGAGGGCCCACACCGGGGAGCTGTTTTTT. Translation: CSARTSGRAHTGELFF.

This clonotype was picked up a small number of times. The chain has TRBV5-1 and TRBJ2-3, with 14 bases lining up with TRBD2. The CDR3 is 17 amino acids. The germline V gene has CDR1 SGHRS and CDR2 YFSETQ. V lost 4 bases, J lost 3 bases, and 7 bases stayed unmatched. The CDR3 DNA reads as TGCGCCAGCAGCACCGGGACTAGCGGGAGTATGACAGATACGCAGTATTTT. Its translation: CASSTGTSGSMTDTQYF.

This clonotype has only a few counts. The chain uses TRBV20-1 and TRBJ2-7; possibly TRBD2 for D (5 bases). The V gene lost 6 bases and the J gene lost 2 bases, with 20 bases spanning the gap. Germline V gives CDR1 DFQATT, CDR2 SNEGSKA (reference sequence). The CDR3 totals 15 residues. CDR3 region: CSAPRAATPTYEQYF. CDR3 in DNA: TGCAGTGCCCCGAGGGCGGCCACACCCACCTACGAGCAGTACTTC.